Below, 4 T cell receptor beta chains from the same sample are listed, as sequenced in a study of PD-L1 blockade in urothelial cancer. Noted time point: peripheral blood 6 weeks after treatment start. Produced via immunoSEQ multiplex PCR; TCRdb's table is partial and in-frame only. The profile shows 100,000 to 150,000 clones, approximately 85% of them singletons. Sequenced here: PBMCs, sampled around atezolizumab (anti-PD-L1) treatment. Source of these receptors: a man aged 50-60 years with urothelial cancer.

This chain links TRBV7-9 with TRBJ2-3, with D possibly matching TRBD2 (7 bases). The V end lost 11 bases, the J end lost 6 bases, and 24 bases lay between the germline ends. The CDR3 sequence is 15 residues long. The germline V gene encodes CDR1 SEHNR and CDR2 FQNEAQ (reference sequence). This CDR3 reads CALPITGGPLDTQYF. Written as DNA, the CDR3 is TGTGCCCTTCCGATAACCGGGGGGCCCCTTGATACGCAGTATTTT.

This chain joins TRBV11-3 and TRBJ1-2; 11 bases line up with TRBD1. The length of the CDR3 is 19 residues. Per germline, CDR1 SGHNT and CDR2 YENEEA. V trimming: 1 base; J trimming: 3 bases; junction bases outside the gene matches: 13. The CDR3 sequence is CASSLGTGQGVKWDYGYTF. The DNA for the CDR3 is TGTGCCAGCAGCTTAGGAACGGGACAGGGGGTTAAATGGGACTATGGCTACACCTTC. The full variable domain, rest sourced from reference TRBV11-3 and TRBJ1-2, is EAGVVQSPRYKIIEKKQPVAFWCNPISGHNTLYWYLQNLGQGPELLIRYENEEAVDDSQLPKDRFSAERLKGVDSTLKIQPAELGDSAVYLCASSLGTGQGVKWDYGYTFGSGTRLTVV.

This sequence joins TRBV5-1 and TRBJ1-2; 7 nucleotides agree with TRBD1. J was trimmed by 10 bases and V by 4 bases; bases with no gene match: 13. The germline V gene encodes CDR1 SGHRS and CDR2 YFSETQ. The CDR3 runs to 14 residues. CDR3 nucleotides: TGCGCCAGCAGCCTTCTCGGGACAGCTATCGACTACACCTTC. It encodes CASSLLGTAIDYTF.

The chain recombines TRBV27 with TRBJ2-1; possible D gene TRBD2, 6 bases. The CDR3 covers 11 residues. The germline V gene encodes CDR1 MNHEY and CDR2 SMNVEV (reference sequence). The V end was cut by 3 bases, the J end by 16 bases, with 13 bases between. The CDR3 DNA reads as TGTGCCAGCAGTTTCGGCGGGGAATGCTTCTTC. Amino acid sequence: CASSFGGECFF.